Shown below are 24 T cell receptor beta chains from a single sample sequenced in a study of shared clonotypes between healthy human individuals. Sequenced by immunoSEQ multiplex PCR; TCRdb stores in-frame clones only, minus some. The sample carries more than 550,000 clones, roughly 88% recorded once. The sequenced sample consisted of memory CD8+ T cells from PBMCs. Subset defined: CD45RO+ cells pooled with CCR7-negative TemRA cells. Receptors originate from a man aged 18-30 years in good health. Some clones in this sample may be carry-over from other donors' samples.

V and J are TRBV30 and TRBJ1-1, with TRBD1 identical over 7 bases. V was pared by 0 bases and J by 1 base, with 5 bases of the junction left unmatched. The V gene's germline CDR1 is GTSNPN and CDR2 SVGIG (reference sequence). The CDR3 runs 15 residues. CDR3 loop: CAWSVLKGANTEAFF. The CDR3 coding sequence is TGTGCCTGGAGTGTACTTAAGGGGGCGAACACTGAAGCTTTCTTT. Full variable domain (outside the CDR3, taken from reference TRBV30 and TRBJ1-1): SQTIHQWPATLVQPVGSPLSLECTVEGTSNPNLYWYRQAAGRGLQLLFYSVGIGQISSEVPQNLSASRPQDRQFILSSKKLLLSDSGFYLCAWSVLKGANTEAFFGQGTRLTVV.

CDR3 sequence reads: CASSQKIKQGGAPFVTEAFF. The CDR3 DNA is TGTGCCAGCAGCCAAAAAATAAAACAAGGGGGCGCCCCCTTCGTCACTGAAGCTTTCTTT. This sequence joins TRBV14 and TRBJ1-1; 7 bases map to TRBD1. The CDR3 sequence is 20 residues long. Trimming cost V 2 bases and J 4 bases; bases outside gene matches: 22. CDR1 is SGHDN, CDR2 FVKESK, per germline.

V gene TRBV27 combines with J gene TRBJ1-1; TRBD1 is a possible D gene (6 bases). The ends were cut back, 0 bases at V and 0 bases at J, with 11 bases in the middle. CDR3 length equals 16 residues. Germline V gene sequence: CDR1 MNHEY, CDR2 SMNVEV (reference sequence). CDR3 loop: CASSLSSGQLNTEAFF. The DNA of the CDR3 is TGTGCCAGCAGTTTATCGTCAGGACAGCTGAACACTGAAGCTTTCTTT.

J is TRBJ2-3 and V is TRBV28; 8 nucleotides align to TRBD2. Germline trimming cut 8 bases from V and 1 base from J; bases unmatched to any gene: 20. CDR1 is MDHEN and CDR2 is SYDVKM in the germline V gene. The CDR3 consists of 19 residues. CDR3 in amino acids: CASGCIGTAGGPCTDTQYF. CDR3 in DNA: TGTGCCAGCGGTTGTATTGGGACGGCGGGAGGCCCGTGCACAGATACGCAGTATTTT.

This clone has just one count. The chain recombines TRBV9 with TRBJ1-2; maybe TRBD1 (5 bases). This CDR3 spans 18 amino acids. Germline CDR1 reads SGDLS; CDR2 reads YYNGEE. Trimming removed 3 bases at V and 4 bases at J, with 25 bases between. In DNA, the CDR3 is TGTGCCAGCAGCGCCGGGGGAGTCGGGCGCTCGGGCGGCTATGGCTACACCTTC. As protein: CASSAGGVGRSGGYGYTF.

The chain joins TRBV4-3 to TRBJ2-1; no reliable D call. Per germline, CDR1 LGHNA and CDR2 YSLEER. V was shortened by 0 bases and J by 6 bases, with 12 bases between the two germline ends. The CDR3 has 15 residues. This chain's CDR3 is CASSQDLGRINEQFF. As DNA, the CDR3 is TGCGCCAGCAGCCAAGATTTAGGGCGAATCAATGAGCAGTTCTTC.

This clone was detected once. The chain has TRBV25-1 and TRBJ2-3, with 7 nucleotides matching TRBD1. V gave up 2 bases and J gave up 1 base; unmatched junction bases: 3. CDR3 size: 15 residues. Germline V gene sequence: CDR1 MGHDK, CDR2 SYGVNS. The DNA for the CDR3 is TGTGCCAGCAGTGAAAGGACAGGACGCACAGATACGCAGTATTTT. Translated: CASSERTGRTDTQYF.

The chain carries TRBV12-5 and TRBJ1-2; D unclear. This CDR3 has 14 residues. The germline V gene has CDR1 LGHNT and CDR2 FRNRAP. Trimming left V 3 bases short and J 3 bases short, with 11 bases between. In DNA form, the CDR3 reads TGTGCTAGTGGTTTAGTGGGAGAGGACTATGGCTACACCTTC. This encodes CASGLVGEDYGYTF.

The chain has TRBV7-3 and TRBJ2-7; 7 bases are a match to TRBD1. V lost 3 bases to trimming and J lost 4 bases; unmatched junction nucleotides: 9. This CDR3 is built from 15 residues. From germline, CDR1 is SGHTA and CDR2 FQGTGA. The CDR3 sequence is CASSFRQGMGYEQYF. The DNA for the CDR3 is TGTGCCAGCAGCTTCCGACAGGGAATGGGTTACGAGCAGTACTTC.

This rearrangement joins TRBV7-7 to TRBJ2-1; 8 nucleotides align to TRBD2. CDR1 and CDR2 (germline): SSHAT, FNYEAQ (reference sequence). J was trimmed by 8 bases and V by 3 bases; bases with no gene match: 12. This CDR3 has 16 residues. The CDR3 DNA reads as TGTGCCAGCAGCTTTGGTCCCCCCACAGCGGGGGATGAGCAGTTCTTC. This encodes CASSFGPPTAGDEQFF. The variable domain in full, with the rest retrieved from reference TRBV7-7 and TRBJ2-1, is GAGVSQSPRYKVTKRGQDVTLRCDPISSHATLYWYQQALGQGPEFLTYFNYEAQPDKSGLPSDRFSAERPEGSISTLTIQRTEQRDSAMYRCASSFGPPTAGDEQFFGPGTRLTVL.

This clone was seen only once. The chain joins TRBV27 to TRBJ2-2, with D maybe TRBD2 (6 bases). Trimming pared 3 bases from V and 5 bases from J, leaving 10 bases between. The CDR3 is made up of 14 amino acids. Germline loops: CDR1 MNHEY, CDR2 SMNVEV (reference sequence). The CDR3 DNA is TGTGCCAGCAGTTTCATAGCGGAGACCGGGGAGCTGTTTTTT. Translating gives CASSFIAETGELFF.

The rearrangement links TRBV9 to TRBJ2-3; TRBD2 is a possible D gene (6 bases). V was pared by 1 base and J by 8 bases, with 17 bases between. CDR1 is SGDLS, CDR2 YYNGEE, per germline. This CDR3 contains 15 residues. The CDR3 sequence: CASSVKGTGGVTQYF. The CDR3, as DNA: TGTGCCAGCAGCGTAAAGGGGACCGGAGGGGTTACGCAGTATTTT.

V usage is TRBV7-9 and J usage is TRBJ2-5; D not resolved. CDR1 is SEHNR and CDR2 is FQNEAQ in the germline V gene (reference sequence). Trimming shortened V by 6 bases and J by 8 bases, and 19 bases separated the two germline ends. The CDR3 runs to 14 residues. CDR3 in DNA: TGTGCCAGCAGTCTACCGGGTCCCCGGGCAACCCAGTACTTC. Translation: CASSLPGPRATQYF.

The chain couples TRBV28 to TRBJ2-4, with D tentatively TRBD2 (6 bases). Germline V gene lookup returns CDR1 MDHEN and CDR2 SYDVKM. Trimming pared 6 bases from V and 4 bases from J, leaving 13 bases between. CDR3 size: 14 residues. CDR3 residues: CASRRGLSKNIQYF. DNA of the CDR3: TGTGCCAGCAGGCGGGGTTTGTCAAAAAACATTCAGTACTTC.

This chain connects TRBV6-5 to TRBJ2-2; D gene ambiguous. The V and J ends lost 11 bases and 2 bases respectively, with 12 bases between them. In germline, CDR1 is MNHEY, CDR2 SVGAGI. The CDR3 is 13 residues long. Here the CDR3 DNA reads TGTGCCTCCCGCCAGTTTAACACCGGGGAGCTGTTTTTT. Amino acids: CASRQFNTGELFF.

With regard to this clone: The same CDR3 is also encoded by other DNA sequences in this sample. The chain carries TRBV7-6 and TRBJ1-1, with D perhaps TRBD1 (6 bases). Trimming cost V 5 bases and J 2 bases, with 9 bases left between them. Per the germline V gene, CDR1 is SGHVS and CDR2 is FNYEAQ. The CDR3 runs to 13 residues. The CDR3 region is CASSQGGNTEAFF. In DNA form, the CDR3 reads TGTGCCAGCAGCCAAGGGGGAAACACTGAAGCTTTCTTT. Variable domain in full (rest from reference TRBV7-6 and TRBJ1-1): GAGVSQSPRYKVTKRGQDVALRCDPISGHVSLYWYRQALGQGPEFLTYFNYEAQQDKSGLPNDRFSAERPEGSISTLTIQRTEQRDSAMYRCASSQGGNTEAFFGQGTRLTVV.

This clone has only a few counts. This chain connects TRBV11-2 to TRBJ1-5, with D hard to call. The CDR3 loop spans 12 amino acids. CDR1 SGHAT and CDR2 FQNNGV come from the germline V gene. With 3 bases removed from V and 3 bases from J, the gap between germline ends came to 3 bases. For the CDR3, the DNA is TGTGCCAGCAGCTTTTTCAATCAGCCCCAGCATTTT. Translation gives CASSFFNQPQHF.

The rearrangement links TRBV6-5 to TRBJ1-1; D call uncertain. V dropped 5 bases and J dropped 5 bases, with 12 bases sitting between them. Germline CDR1 and CDR2: MNHEY and SVGAGI. The CDR3 extends over 13 amino acids. The CDR3 loop is CASSTSDRTEAFF. CDR3 nucleotides: TGTGCCAGCAGTACCTCGGACCGGACTGAAGCTTTCTTT.

The DNA for the CDR3 is TGTGCCTGGACCACTTCTTACGAGCAGTACTTC. This translates into CAWTTSYEQYF. V and J are TRBV30 and TRBJ2-7; D unresolved. V was shortened by 4 bases and J by 4 bases, with 8 bases between the two germline ends. The CDR3 length is 11 residues. From germline, CDR1 is GTSNPN and CDR2 SVGIG (reference sequence).

This chain uses TRBV28 with TRBJ2-3; D gene unclear. Trimming shortened V by 3 bases and J by 0 bases, and 10 bases separated the two germline ends. Germline V gives CDR1 MDHEN, CDR2 SYDVKM. CDR3 length: 15 amino acids. The CDR3 region is CASSLDSPSTDTQYF. The DNA for the CDR3 is TGTGCCAGCAGTTTGGATAGTCCTAGCACAGATACGCAGTATTTT. Full variable domain (outside the CDR3, taken from reference TRBV28 and TRBJ2-3): DVKVTQSSRYLVKRTGEKVFLECVQDMDHENMFWYRQDPGLGLRLIYFSYDVKMKEKGDIPEGYSVSREKKERFSLILESASTNQTSMYLCASSLDSPSTDTQYFGPGTRLTVL.

In regard to this clone: At one end, the junction sequence differs from germline, possibly due to a read error. The V gene is TRBV7-9, the J gene TRBJ1-2; tentatively, D is TRBD1 (6 bases). CDR3 size: 13 residues. Germline CDR1 is SEHNR and CDR2 is FQNEAQ (reference sequence). The CDR3 DNA sequence: TGTGCCAGCACCTTAGGACAGTCATATGGCTACACCTTC. The encoded protein is CASTLGQSYGYTF.

The chain is built from TRBV7-9 and TRBJ2-2, with D maybe TRBD2 (6 bases). Trimming stripped 8 bases from V and 0 bases from J, with 13 bases between. Germline V gene lookup returns CDR1 SEHNR and CDR2 FQNEAQ (reference sequence). CDR3 length: 15 amino acids. DNA of the CDR3: TGTGCCAGCCACCGGAGGGGACCGAACACCGGGGAGCTGTTTTTT. Translating gives CASHRRGPNTGELFF.

This clone was counted a single time. This chain uses TRBV4-2 with TRBJ2-7; D gene uncertain. Germline V CDR1 and CDR2: LGHNA, YNFKEQ. V was clipped by 0 bases and J by 2 bases, with 11 bases between them. The CDR3 contains 15 residues. DNA of the CDR3: TGTGCCAGCAGCCAAGATCTCGGGCTAGCCTACGAGCAGTACTTC. It encodes CASSQDLGLAYEQYF.

The rearrangement joins TRBV7-9 to TRBJ2-1; TRBD2 matches at 14 bases. CDR3 length: 16 amino acids. The germline V gene has CDR1 SEHNR and CDR2 FQNEAQ (reference sequence). V lost 5 bases, J lost 9 bases, and 9 bases stayed unmatched. CDR3 amino acids: CASSAGLAGGLGEQFF. The CDR3 DNA reads as TGTGCCAGCAGCGCCGGACTAGCGGGAGGCTTGGGTGAGCAGTTCTTC.